The clone carrying this T cell receptor (beta chain) was seen at least ten times. What it binds is unknown. Amplified TCR beta CDR3 regions were obtained using RNA transcripts as template. RT-PCR with HTBI primers came first, then second-round multiplex PCR. TCRdb passed the multiplex PCR reads through MiXCR, listing each CDR3 protein once. The sample holds nearly 400,000 distinct CDR3 sequences, about 16% seen once. Germline assignment: CDR1 SGHVS and CDR2 FQNEAQ. J lost 7 bases, V lost 3 bases, and 13 bases had no gene match. The CDR3 has 16 residues. This specimen comes from a study of Graves' ophthalmopathy and Graves' hyperthyroidism. For the study at large: Peripheral blood samples were taken at initial diagnosis, before any treatment.

Overall study findings and caveats: Separation of ophthalmopathy from stable hyperthyroidism was achieved by a 13-signature model, at around 88% sensitivity and approximately 84% specificity.

Exclusion criteria comprised other autoimmune diseases, uncontrolled infections, pregnancy or lactation in patients. The chain combines TRBV7-8 with TRBJ2-7; 9 positions match TRBD1. The sequence derives from a woman aged 18-29 years with Graves' ophthalmopathy. Sequencing input: peripheral blood. CDR3 in amino acids: CASSFRQGDQIYEQYF. The CDR3 coding sequence is TGTGCCAGCAGCTTCAGACAGGGGGATCAGATCTATGAGCAGTACTTC.